This T cell receptor (beta chain) was captured in a study of shared T cell receptors in the human thymus. Profiled with immunoSEQ multiplex PCR; TCRdb holds only in-frame clones, not every one. The sample has approximately 660,000 clones, roughly 88% seen once; the top ten hold around 0.0099%. Unmatched junction bases numbered 8, after V lost 6 bases and J lost 1 base. Germline V gene lookup returns CDR1 MNHNS and CDR2 SASEGT. CDR3 length: 15 residues. This sample was also put to use in a study of human thymus T cells. This second report adds: Thymic tissue was derived from resections collected during corrective heart surgery. Biased V and J segment usage appeared in thymus and peripheral blood.

The receptor was derived from a boy younger than two with a congenital heart defect. The specimen was thymocytes. The rearrangement uses TRBV6-1 and TRBJ1-1; 7 nucleotides align to TRBD1. CDR3 in DNA: TGTGCCAGCAGCGTACAGGGGTTCCGGAACACTGAAGCTTTCTTT. Amino acid sequence: CASSVQGFRNTEAFF.